This is a list of T cell receptor beta chains from one sample in a study of blood T cell repertoires in COVID-19. Repertoires were generated with immunoSEQ multiplex PCR, while TCRdb's copy carries only in-frame clones and drops some. Of tens of thousands of clones in the sample, approximately 77% are singletons; the top ten hold about 34%. Sequenced input: peripheral blood. Receptor source: a human donor in a cohort sampled during active COVID-19. Both conserved end residues are trimmed from each CDR3. The D gene is left open where the match is weak.

J gene: TRBJ2-1; V gene: TRBV5-1; D gene: .; CDR3 protein: ARSLGGGGFSYNEQF
J gene: TRBJ2-7; V gene: TRBV10-2; D gene: TRBD2; CDR3 protein: ASTGGSEQY
J gene: TRBJ2-4; V gene: TRBV28; D gene: .; CDR3 protein: ASSPLESILLAKNIQY
J gene: TRBJ2-1; V gene: TRBV4-1; D gene: TRBD2; CDR3 protein: ASSQGTSVGNEQF
J gene: TRBJ2-7; V gene: TRBV3-1/TRBV3-2; D gene: TRBD1; CDR3 protein: ASSLDRRPYEQY
J gene: TRBJ2-1; V gene: TRBV10-3; D gene: TRBD1; CDR3 protein: AIKSATGIMNEQF
J gene: TRBJ1-5; V gene: TRBV5-6; D gene: .; CDR3 protein: ASSSLGRFSNQPQH
J gene: TRBJ2-7; V gene: TRBV7-3; D gene: .; CDR3 protein: ASSLSTSYEQY
J gene: TRBJ1-4; V gene: TRBV5-6; D gene: .; CDR3 protein: ASSLDGVNEKLF
J gene: TRBJ2-1; V gene: TRBV6-5; D gene: .; CDR3 protein: ASRAGLKEF
J gene: TRBJ2-2; V gene: TRBV10-3; D gene: .; CDR3 protein: AISRHYTGELF
J gene: TRBJ1-2; V gene: TRBV12-3/TRBV12-4; D gene: .; CDR3 protein: ASSSRYGYT
J gene: TRBJ1-6; V gene: TRBV5-5; D gene: .; CDR3 protein: ASSRLNNYNSPLH
J gene: TRBJ2-6; V gene: TRBV6-2/TRBV6-3; D gene: .; CDR3 protein: ASSSLFRYREMDGANVLT
J gene: TRBJ1-5; V gene: TRBV9; D gene: .; CDR3 protein: ASSVSGSQPQH
J gene: TRBJ1-1; V gene: TRBV19; D gene: .; CDR3 protein: ASSIDGPRVEAF
J gene: TRBJ1-1; V gene: TRBV11-2; D gene: .; CDR3 protein: ASSPRQDLEAF
J gene: TRBJ1-6; V gene: TRBV6-2/TRBV6-3; D gene: .; CDR3 protein: ASSYPSQGVDSPLH
J gene: TRBJ2-3; V gene: TRBV2; D gene: TRBD2; CDR3 protein: ASSRWTSGGGTDTQY
J gene: TRBJ1-1; V gene: TRBV12-3/TRBV12-4; D gene: .; CDR3 protein: ASSLKGRTEAF
J gene: TRBJ2-7; V gene: TRBV30; D gene: .; CDR3 protein: AWSYGTGEQY
J gene: TRBJ2-1; V gene: TRBV28; D gene: TRBD2; CDR3 protein: ASRSRLAYEQF
J gene: TRBJ2-1; V gene: TRBV12-5; D gene: TRBD1; CDR3 protein: ASGLVLTGALTYNEQF
J gene: TRBJ2-5; V gene: TRBV2; D gene: .; CDR3 protein: ASSVSAGTQETQY
J gene: TRBJ2-5; V gene: TRBV2; D gene: TRBD2; CDR3 protein: ASSEVGGIGETQY
J gene: TRBJ2-7; V gene: TRBV19; D gene: TRBD1; CDR3 protein: ASGSGQGTSYEQY
J gene: TRBJ2-1; V gene: TRBV7-2; D gene: TRBD2; CDR3 protein: ASSRTVAGAVGNEQF
J gene: TRBJ1-1; V gene: TRBV5-4; D gene: .; CDR3 protein: ASSSKTANTEAF
J gene: TRBJ2-3; V gene: TRBV5-5; D gene: TRBD1; CDR3 protein: ASSPGTGLTDTQY
J gene: TRBJ1-1; V gene: TRBV3-1/TRBV3-2; D gene: .; CDR3 protein: ASSLMNTEAF
J gene: TRBJ2-3; V gene: TRBV5-4; D gene: .; CDR3 protein: ASSLPADTQY
J gene: TRBJ1-2; V gene: TRBV28; D gene: .; CDR3 protein: ASSSSGYT
J gene: TRBJ2-7; V gene: TRBV10-3; D gene: TRBD2; CDR3 protein: AISFAGVPYEQY
J gene: TRBJ1-4; V gene: TRBV6-4; D gene: .; CDR3 protein: ASRPQGERNEKLF
J gene: TRBJ2-5; V gene: TRBV7-2; D gene: TRBD1; CDR3 protein: ASSPRTGLETQY
J gene: TRBJ2-3; V gene: TRBV6-2/TRBV6-3; D gene: TRBD2; CDR3 protein: ASSISGRARTDTQY
J gene: TRBJ1-2; V gene: TRBV6-2/TRBV6-3; D gene: TRBD1; CDR3 protein: ASSYGQVNYGYT
J gene: TRBJ2-1; V gene: TRBV5-1; D gene: .; CDR3 protein: ASKLGGPGSGHEQF
J gene: TRBJ1-5; V gene: TRBV4-1; D gene: .; CDR3 protein: ASSQDPVHRDQPQH
J gene: TRBJ1-6; V gene: TRBV18; D gene: .; CDR3 protein: ASSPTSGDSPLH
J gene: TRBJ1-4; V gene: TRBV6-1; D gene: .; CDR3 protein: ASSEYVVGGGRGEEKLF
J gene: TRBJ1-2; V gene: TRBV3-1/TRBV3-2; D gene: .; CDR3 protein: ASSRFQGLIYGYT
J gene: TRBJ2-3; V gene: TRBV12-5; D gene: .; CDR3 protein: ASGAPRLLTQY
J gene: TRBJ2-7; V gene: TRBV3-1/TRBV3-2; D gene: .; CDR3 protein: ASSQSSEQY
J gene: TRBJ2-1; V gene: TRBV11-2; D gene: TRBD2; CDR3 protein: ASSPTGTRVDNEQF
J gene: TRBJ2-7; V gene: TRBV19; D gene: TRBD1; CDR3 protein: ASSPRTGFLYEQY
J gene: TRBJ2-7; V gene: TRBV9; D gene: .; CDR3 protein: ASSVEESTRQY
J gene: TRBJ1-6; V gene: TRBV3-1/TRBV3-2; D gene: .; CDR3 protein: ASSQGRGGNSPLH
J gene: TRBJ1-4; V gene: TRBV6-5; D gene: .; CDR3 protein: ASTWATTNEKLF
J gene: TRBJ2-1; V gene: TRBV19; D gene: TRBD1; CDR3 protein: ASSPGGWNEQF
J gene: TRBJ1-2; V gene: TRBV10-3; D gene: .; CDR3 protein: AIRSALTNYGYT
J gene: TRBJ1-5; V gene: TRBV19; D gene: TRBD1; CDR3 protein: ASTPDRGGDQPQH
J gene: TRBJ2-3; V gene: TRBV5-1; D gene: .; CDR3 protein: ASSLVEGLTDTQY
J gene: TRBJ1-2; V gene: TRBV4-3; D gene: .; CDR3 protein: ASSQGVEGAYGYT